Each of the 3 T cell receptor beta chains below was sequenced from the same sample in a study of cytomegalovirus exposure and HLA in healthy donors. PCR primers comprised 60 Vbeta and 13 Jbeta primers. Produced via immunoSEQ multiplex PCR; TCRdb's table is partial and in-frame only. Here the sample spans around 150,000 clones, over 65% being singletons. The specimen sequenced was PBMCs. The receptors were sampled from a middle-aged woman in good health and CMV-seronegative.

The rearrangement uses TRBV14 and TRBJ2-5, with TRBD1 identical over 10 bases. The end of the DNA fits TRBJ2-7 better, so the J call may be wrong. Germline CDR1 SGHDN, CDR2 FVKESK. This CDR3 has 13 amino acids. The CDR3 DNA sequence: TGTGCCAGCAGCACGGGACAGGGGAACGAGCAGTACTTC. Its translation: CASSTGQGNEQYF.

V is TRBV5-1 and J is TRBJ2-7, with unresolved D. The CDR3 covers 12 residues. V was clipped by 2 bases and J by 2 bases, with 5 bases between them. Germline V gives CDR1 SGHRS, CDR2 YFSETQ. The CDR3 nucleotides read TGCGCCAGCAGCTTAGGAGCCTACGAGCAGTACTTC. It encodes CASSLGAYEQYF.

CDR3 DNA sequence: TGTGCCAGCAGTATACAAGGCGGGGACACTGAAGCTTTCTTT. As protein: CASSIQGGDTEAFF. The chain couples TRBV6-5 to TRBJ1-1; unclear D gene. Germline V gene lookup returns CDR1 MNHEY and CDR2 SVGAGI. V shed 5 bases and J shed 3 bases, with 13 bases lying between them. The CDR3 is 14 amino acids.